Presented here are 22 T cell receptor beta chains from one specimen sequenced in a study of Graves' ophthalmopathy and Graves' hyperthyroidism. As the template, RNA transcripts were used to amplify TCR beta CDR3 regions. Investigators did first-round RT-PCR with HTBI primers, then second-round multiplex PCR. Each CDR3 protein gets one entry after TCRdb re-called the multiplex PCR reads with MiXCR. The sample carries 300,000 to 450,000 distinct CDR3 sequences, 17% recorded once. The specimen was peripheral blood. These receptors were taken from an adult woman with stable Graves' hyperthyroidism.

About this clonotype: The final CDR3 position lacks the conserved phenylalanine or tryptophan, pointing to a likely read error. The V gene is TRBV18, the J gene TRBJ1-1; D is unresolved. This CDR3 has 13 amino acids. Germline CDR1 reads KGHSH; CDR2 reads LQKENI. V was shortened by 6 bases and J by 0 bases, with 8 bases between the two germline ends. The CDR3 region has the DNA TGTGCCAGCTCTCCTGCAGTGAACACTGAAGCTTTCTAT. Amino acid sequence: CASSPAVNTEAFY.

This clonotype was counted at least ten times. The rearrangement uses TRBV20-1 and TRBJ1-6; D gene unclear. V gave up 0 bases and J gave up 7 bases, with 10 bases separating them. This CDR3 region has 14 residues. Germline CDR1 reads DFQATT; CDR2 reads SNEGSKA (reference sequence). In DNA form, the CDR3 reads TGCAGTGCTAGAGAAAACCGGAAGAATTCACCCCTCCACTTT. Amino acid sequence: CSARENRKNSPLHF.

The chain couples TRBV12-3 or TRBV12-4 to TRBJ2-2, with D perhaps TRBD1 or TRBD2 (6 bases each). The CDR3 is 17 residues long. V lost 6 bases and J 7 bases, leaving 24 bases between the germline ends. CDR3 sequence reads: CASSGGLDTRGGGELFF. The CDR3 DNA reads TGTGCCAGCAGCGGGGGCTTGGACACCCGGGGTGGCGGGGAGCTGTTTTTT.

Many counts were recorded for this clonotype. J is TRBJ1-2 and V is TRBV29-1; a possible D gene is TRBD1 (5 bases). The CDR3 runs to 17 residues. The germline V gene encodes CDR1 SQVTM and CDR2 ANQGSEA. Trimming removed 0 bases at V and 2 bases at J, with 19 bases between. CDR3 coding DNA: TGCAGCGTTGAAGATCGGGGCAGGGAGGAGGCCAACTATGGCTACACCTTC. This gives the protein CSVEDRGREEANYGYTF.

This clonotype was recorded at least ten times. This chain links TRBV7-2 with TRBJ1-1; a possible D gene is TRBD1 (6 bases). Germline V gene lookup returns CDR1 SGHTA and CDR2 FQGNSA. V was clipped by 3 bases and J by 4 bases, with 9 bases between them. The CDR3 length is 13 residues. The CDR3 reads CASSFGQLTEAFF. The CDR3 bases are TGTGCCAGCAGCTTTGGACAGCTCACTGAAGCTTTCTTT. Filled out from reference TRBV7-2 and TRBJ1-1, the complete variable domain reads GAGVSQSPSNKVTEKGKDVELRCDPISGHTALYWYRQSLGQGLEFLIYFQGNSAPDKSGLPSDRFSAERTGGSVSTLTIQRTQQEDSAVYLCASSFGQLTEAFFGQGTRLTVV.

The genes are TRBV28 and TRBJ2-6; TRBD1 matches 9 bases. Germline trimming cut 4 bases from V and 0 bases from J; bases unmatched to any gene: 4. The CDR3 is 17 amino acids. Per germline, CDR1 MDHEN and CDR2 SYDVKM. The CDR3 sequence: CASSSGTGPSGANVLTF. The DNA of the CDR3 is TGTGCCAGCAGTTCCGGGACAGGGCCCTCTGGGGCCAACGTCCTGACTTTC. The full variable domain, with the rest looked up from reference TRBV28 and TRBJ2-6, is DVKVTQSSRYLVKRTGEKVFLECVQDMDHENMFWYRQDPGLGLRLIYFSYDVKMKEKGDIPEGYSVSREKKERFSLILESASTNQTSMYLCASSSGTGPSGANVLTFGAGSRLTVL.

This clonotype was picked up many times. The chain is built from TRBV7-2 and TRBJ1-2; D unclear. Trimming cost V 5 bases and J 6 bases, with 16 bases left between them. Germline V CDR1 and CDR2: SGHTA, FQGNSA. This CDR3 is built from 14 residues. CDR3 protein: CASSPRPGKDGYTF. The DNA of the CDR3 is TGTGCCAGCAGCCCACGCCCAGGAAAGGATGGCTACACCTTC. Together with reference TRBV7-2 and TRBJ1-2, the CDR3 gives the full variable domain: GAGVSQSPSNKVTEKGKDVELRCDPISGHTALYWYRQSLGQGLEFLIYFQGNSAPDKSGLPSDRFSAERTGGSVSTLTIQRTQQEDSAVYLCASSPRPGKDGYTFGSGTRLTVV.

At least ten counts were recorded for this clonotype. This rearrangement joins TRBV7-8 to TRBJ2-7, with 9 nucleotides matching TRBD1. Germline CDR1 and CDR2: SGHVS and FQNEAQ. The CDR3 extends over 15 amino acids. Losses at the gene ends were 3 bases for V and 5 bases for J; bases not matched to a gene: 8. The CDR3 DNA is TGTGCCAGCAGCTTCCCTTACAGGGGGCGCAACGAGCAGTACTTC. Residues: CASSFPYRGRNEQYF. The whole variable domain, remainder taken from reference TRBV7-8 and TRBJ2-7, is GAGVSQSPRYKVAKRGQDVALRCDPISGHVSLFWYQQALGQGPEFLTYFQNEAQLDKSGLPSDRFFAERPEGSVSTLKIQRTQQEDSAVYLCASSFPYRGRNEQYFGPGTRLTVT.

This clonotype was seen ten or more times. The chain employs TRBV29-1 and TRBJ1-2; the D gene is possibly TRBD1 (6 bases). Trimming removed 1 base at V and 5 bases at J, with 11 bases between. Looked up from germline, CDR1 is SQVTM and CDR2 is ANQGSEA. The CDR3 length is 13 residues. CDR3 in amino acids: CSVEVSGAYGYTF. The CDR3 coding sequence is TGCAGCGTTGAAGTCTCAGGGGCGTATGGCTACACCTTC.

The genes are TRBV18 and TRBJ2-7; D is possibly TRBD2 (6 bases). The germline V gene encodes CDR1 KGHSH and CDR2 LQKENI. V gave up 6 bases and J gave up 7 bases, with 22 bases separating them. The CDR3 runs to 15 residues. This chain's CDR3 is CASSPGLARRFEQYF. The DNA of the CDR3 is TGTGCCAGCTCTCCGGGGCTAGCGAGACGCTTTGAGCAGTACTTC.

At least ten counts were recorded for this clonotype. The genes are TRBV19 and TRBJ2-7, with 9 bases that match TRBD2. Germline V gene lookup returns CDR1 LNHDA and CDR2 SQIVND (reference sequence). The V and J ends lost 7 bases and 2 bases, in that order; junction bases with no gene match: 6. There are 14 residues in the CDR3. This chain's CDR3 is CASTSAGGTYEQYF. Here the CDR3 DNA reads TGTGCCAGTACCTCCGCGGGGGGGACCTACGAGCAGTACTTC.

This clonotype showed up just once. The rearrangement joins TRBV12-3 or TRBV12-4 to TRBJ1-2; 7 nucleotides align to TRBD1. This CDR3 spans 12 amino acids. The V and J ends lost 5 bases and 8 bases, in that order; junction bases with no gene match: 5. Written as DNA, the CDR3 is TGTGCCAGCAGTAACCGACAGGGAGGCTACACCTTC. Translation gives CASSNRQGGYTF.

This clonotype was recorded at least ten times. This chain joins TRBV4-1 and TRBJ2-7, with 11 bases identical to TRBD1. V was clipped by 8 bases and J by 3 bases; unmatched bases: 3. The CDR3 runs 13 residues. Per the germline V gene, CDR1 is MGHRA and CDR2 is YSYEKL. The CDR3 spells CASAGTGGYEQYF. The CDR3 nucleotides are TGCGCCAGCGCTGGGACAGGGGGCTACGAGCAGTACTTC.

This clonotype was observed many times. The genes are TRBV20-1 and TRBJ1-1; D is unclear. The CDR3 length is 14 residues. Germline CDR1 DFQATT, CDR2 SNEGSKA (reference sequence). The V end lost 3 bases, the J end lost 1 base, and 12 bases lay between the germline ends. The CDR3 loop reads CSASRLMANTEAFF. The CDR3 DNA reads TGCAGTGCTAGCCGTCTTATGGCGAACACTGAAGCTTTCTTT.

This clonotype appeared many times. The V and J genes are TRBV9 and TRBJ2-7; 8 positions match TRBD1. Germline loops: CDR1 SGDLS, CDR2 YYNGEE. V trimming: 3 bases; J trimming: 1 base; junction bases outside the gene matches: 3. The CDR3 contains 14 residues. Here the CDR3 DNA reads TGTGCCAGCAGCGCCCGACAGGGGTCCTACGAGCAGTACTTC. Translating gives CASSARQGSYEQYF.

With respect to this clonotype: A junction end diverges from the germline sequence, so it may reflect a read error. CDR3 residues: CAGSLSLSYEQYF. Written as DNA, the CDR3 is TGTGCCGGCAGTTTGAGTTTGTCCTACGAGCAGTACTTC. The chain combines TRBV27 with TRBJ2-7; the D is unclear. Germline loops: CDR1 MNHEY, CDR2 SMNVEV (reference sequence). This CDR3 comprises 13 residues.

This clonotype was seen many times. The rearrangement links TRBV7-9 to TRBJ1-1; 7 bases agree with TRBD1. The CDR3 is 13 residues long. Germline loops: CDR1 SEHNR, CDR2 FQNEAQ (reference sequence). With 7 bases clipped from V and 3 bases from J, the junction kept 5 bases outside the gene matches. In DNA form, the CDR3 reads TGTGCCAGCACCCGCAGGGGGGACACTGAAGCTTTCTTT. Its translation: CASTRRGDTEAFF.

V gene TRBV12-3 or TRBV12-4 combines with J gene TRBJ1-1; 7 bases fit TRBD1. The CDR3 extends over 16 amino acids. With 4 bases clipped from V and 1 base from J, the junction kept 9 bases outside the gene matches. The CDR3 spells CASSSQIEGANTEAFF. In DNA form, the CDR3 reads TGTGCCAGCAGTTCCCAAATAGAGGGGGCGAACACTGAAGCTTTCTTT.

This clonotype was detected many times. V is TRBV4-1 and J is TRBJ2-7; D not certain. Germline CDR1 is MGHRA and CDR2 is YSYEKL. The CDR3 has 14 residues. Trimming shortened V by 0 bases and J by 5 bases, and 11 bases separated the two germline ends. The DNA of the CDR3 is TGCGCCAGCAGCCAAGACCCCCTAGTCCACGAGCAGTACTTC. It specifies CASSQDPLVHEQYF.

Ten or more counts support this clonotype. The chain uses TRBV29-1 and TRBJ1-1; 7 bases align to TRBD1. CDR3 length: 14 residues. With 6 bases clipped from V and 0 bases from J, the junction kept 7 bases outside the gene matches. Germline CDR1 and CDR2: SQVTM and ANQGSEA. The CDR3 coding sequence is TGCAGCGTCTCGAAGACAGGGATGAACACTGAAGCTTTCTTT. Encoded protein: CSVSKTGMNTEAFF. Full variable domain (outside the CDR3, taken from reference TRBV29-1 and TRBJ1-1): SAVISQKPSRDICQRGTSLTIQCQVDSQVTMMFWYRQQPGQSLTLIATANQGSEATYESGFVIDKFPISRPNLTFSTLTVSNMSPEDSSIYLCSVSKTGMNTEAFFGQGTRLTVV.

As regards this clonotype: This may come from a read error, since a much larger clone is one base off. The chain uses TRBV20-1 and TRBJ1-1; 7 nucleotides agree with TRBD1. The germline gives CDR1 DFQATT, CDR2 SNEGSKA (reference sequence). This CDR3 comprises 14 residues. V gave up 0 bases and J gave up 4 bases; unmatched junction bases: 5. The chain's CDR3 is CSARDARGATEAFF. CDR3 coding DNA: TGCAGTGCTAGAGATGCCAGGGGGGCCACTGAAGCTTTCTTT.

This clonotype has a handful of counts. Without the conserved terminal phenylalanine or tryptophan, this CDR3 likely stems from a read error. The rearrangement uses TRBV4-1 and TRBJ1-2, with D possibly being TRBD1 (6 bases). The germline V and J ends were trimmed by 2 bases and 4 bases, with 8 bases remaining between them. The CDR3 totals 13 residues. Germline loops: CDR1 MGHRA, CDR2 YSYEKL. CDR3 bases: TGCGCCAGCAGCCAACAGGGGTCCTATGGCTACACCCTC. Protein: CASSQQGSYGYTL.